What follows is one TCR beta chain and its context. CDR1 and CDR2 (germline): SGDLS, YYNGEE. The CDR3 loop spans 19 amino acids. The V end was cut by 4 bases, the J end by 7 bases, with 30 bases between. The entry originates in a study of OX40 agonist ivuxolimab in advanced cancers. Study context: Patients were treated with ivuxolimab, an agonistic anti-OX40 (CD134) antibody.

TCRdb's table, derived via immunoSEQ multiplex PCR, lists solely in-frame clones and lacks some. Of 75,000 to 95,000 clones in the sample, about 87% were seen once. The sequenced sample was CD4+ or CD8+ T cells sorted from blood, obtained in a trial of the OX40 agonist ivuxolimab. This TCR derives from an adult with an advanced solid tumor such as melanoma, head and neck, liver or kidney cancer. The chain uses TRBV9 and TRBJ1-5; no firm D call. CDR3: CASSLKRRLSQQPRQPQHF. The CDR3 DNA reads as TGTGCCAGCAGCCTCAAGAGGCGGCTCTCCCAACAACCTCGGCAGCCCCAGCATTTT.